This T cell receptor (beta chain) was identified during a study of blood T cell repertoires in COVID-19. Whole-study context: Acute and convalescent COVID-19 samples came from the United States, Italy and Spain. The analysed material was cDNA or gDNA that came from T cells, B-cell-depleted T cells, or PBMCs.

As processed by the authors: Reference gene primer amplification gave nucleated cell count estimates. Sequencing was performed with immunoSEQ multiplex PCR; in TCRdb, only in-frame clones are kept and a portion is missing. Clone size and V and J calls were adopted from that table, with D and trimming inferred from the DNA. This table has approximately 97,000 clones, around 87% appearing once. Trimming cost V 4 bases and J 2 bases; bases outside gene matches: 4. The CDR3 has 15 residues. The V gene's germline CDR1 is MDHEN and CDR2 SYDVKM. Specimen: peripheral blood. V usage is TRBV28 and J usage is TRBJ1-3; 8 bases are shared with TRBD1. This TCR derives from a man aged 45-60 years with active or convalescent COVID-19. CDR3 sequence (DNA): TGTGCCAGCAGTTCAACAGGGGGAGCTGGAAACACCATATATTTT. This translates into CASSSTGGAGNTIYF.